What follows are 21 T cell receptor beta chains derived from one specimen sequenced in a study of CXCR3-negative and CXCR3-positive naive CD8 T cells. Study conclusions and caveats: TRB CDR3 hydrophobicity was greater in CXCR3-positive naive cells than in CXCR3-negative naive cells.

Which antigens these TCRs recognize remains unknown. UMI-labeled TRB cDNA libraries were prepared by 5' RACE. TCRdb reanalyzed the 5' RACE reads, giving one entry per CDR3 protein sequence and no DNA. With about 98,000 distinct CDR3 sequences in the sample, the ten largest clones hold approximately 0.99%. Sequencing used naive CXCR3+ CD8+ T cells from blood. Subset of the sample: CD45RO-CCR7+CD27+CD95- naive CD8+ T cells expressing CXCR3 (TNR3+). Receptors were obtained from a human donor in good health. Some clones in this sample may be carry-over from other donors' samples.

V usage is TRBV7-2 and J usage is TRBJ2-1; TCRdb's D gene call, TRBD2, goes unchecked for lack of DNA. The CDR3 spans 17 residues. Germline V gene data show CDR1 as SGHTA and CDR2 as FQGNSA. CDR3 sequence: CASSSGLAGGRYNEQFF.

CDR3 protein: CASSKTGRAGQPQHF. This rearrangement joins TRBV28 to TRBJ1-5; TCRdb's D gene call, TRBD1, goes unchecked for lack of DNA. Germline CDR1 is MDHEN and CDR2 is SYDVKM. CDR3 length: 15 amino acids.

The chain couples TRBV29-1 to TRBJ1-6; the D call of TRBD1 rests on TCRdb alone, since no DNA is present to check it. The CDR3 contains 14 residues. The V gene's germline CDR1 is SQVTM and CDR2 ANQGSEA. The CDR3 sequence is CSPAAFRGNSPLHF. Full variable domain (missing parts from reference TRBV29-1 and TRBJ1-6): SAVISQKPSRDICQRGTSLTIQCQVDSQVTMMFWYRQQPGQSLTLIATANQGSEATYESGFVIDKFPISRPNLTFSTLTVSNMSPEDSSIYLCSPAAFRGNSPLHFGNGTRLTVT.

The gene calls are TRBV3-1 and TRBJ2-7. The CDR3 sequence is 13 residues long. Germline lookup yields CDR1 LGHDT and CDR2 YNNKEL (reference sequence). CDR3 amino acids: CAGSPRIDYEQYF.

The V and J genes are TRBV29-1 and TRBJ1-1; TCRdb picks TRBD1, but there is no DNA to check that call. The CDR3 runs 16 residues. Germline lookup yields CDR1 SQVTM and CDR2 ANQGSEA. CDR3 in amino acids: CSVLPAAHNWGTEAFF.

The chain is built from TRBV12-3 or TRBV12-4 and TRBJ1-1; absent DNA, TCRdb's TRBD1 call cannot be checked. The CDR3 has 14 residues. Here the CDR3 reads CASSTSAGGTEAFF.

The genes are TRBV20-1 and TRBJ1-2. The CDR3 is made up of 12 amino acids. Germline CDR1 and CDR2: DFQATT and SNEGSKA (reference sequence). This CDR3 is CSARAVGYGYTF.

This sequence joins TRBV7-2 and TRBJ2-2. The germline V gene has CDR1 SGHTA and CDR2 FQGNSA. The CDR3 has 15 amino acids. The CDR3 loop is CASSWTFTRTGELFF.

This chain links TRBV15 with TRBJ2-7; the D call of TRBD2 rests on TCRdb alone, since no DNA is present to check it. This CDR3 is built from 14 residues. Germline V gives CDR1 LNHNV, CDR2 YYDKDF (reference sequence). CDR3: CATSRDRGLGEQYF.

The chain recombines TRBV6-5 with TRBJ2-7. CDR1 MNHEY and CDR2 SVGAGI come from the germline V gene. The CDR3 is made up of 14 amino acids. The CDR3 reads CASSPLSIAYEQYF.

V and J are TRBV12-3 or TRBV12-4 and TRBJ2-3. This CDR3 contains 12 residues. The CDR3 reads CASSFATDTQYF.

The chain carries TRBV27 and TRBJ1-2; the TCRdb call, TRBD1, lacks DNA for checking. From germline, CDR1 is MNHEY and CDR2 SMNVEV (reference sequence). CDR3 length: 18 residues. CDR3 protein: CASSLLGQGANTNYGYTF.

V gene TRBV12-3 or TRBV12-4 combines with J gene TRBJ2-3; TCRdb reports TRBD2, a call that lacks DNA to check it against. The CDR3 consists of 15 residues. The chain's CDR3 is CASSWTSFSTDTQYF.

The chain links TRBV29-1 to TRBJ1-3; TCRdb names TRBD1, which stays unverified in the absence of DNA. Looked up from germline, CDR1 is SQVTM and CDR2 is ANQGSEA. This CDR3 spans 16 amino acids. CDR3: CSVEEYPGTDGNTIYF.

The V call is TRBV5-5, the J call TRBJ1-1. CDR3 length: 15 residues. CDR1 is SGHKS and CDR2 is YYEKEE in the germline V gene (reference sequence). The CDR3 sequence is CASSSEGTANTEAFF.

V usage is TRBV7-3 and J usage is TRBJ2-7. The V gene's germline CDR1 is SGHTA and CDR2 FQGTGA. The CDR3 sequence is 13 residues long. The CDR3 loop is CASSLGNTFEQYF.

V gene TRBV7-9 combines with J gene TRBJ1-1. The germline V gene encodes CDR1 SEHNR and CDR2 FQNEAQ (reference sequence). The CDR3 is 13 amino acids. CDR3 sequence: CASSPILITEAFF.

CDR3: CASSDPGSDTEAFF. The J gene is TRBJ1-1, the V gene TRBV19; TCRdb picks TRBD1, but there is no DNA to check that call. CDR3 length: 14 amino acids. CDR1 is LNHDA, CDR2 SQIVND, per germline (reference sequence).

V and J are TRBV28 and TRBJ2-7; TCRdb's D gene call, TRBD1, goes unchecked for lack of DNA. CDR1 and CDR2 from the germline V gene are MDHEN and SYDVKM. The CDR3 covers 14 residues. CDR3 sequence reads: CASSPSTGTYEQYF.

The rearrangement uses TRBV7-6 and TRBJ2-2; absent DNA, TCRdb's TRBD2 call cannot be checked. This CDR3 is built from 19 residues. CDR1 is SGHVS, CDR2 FNYEAQ, per germline. This CDR3 is CASSLPGTSGGAVTGELFF.

This chain uses TRBV5-6 with TRBJ2-7; TCRdb calls TRBD1, which cannot be checked without DNA. Germline CDR1 SGHDT, CDR2 YYEEEE. The CDR3 is 12 amino acids. CDR3 amino acids: CASSLPGYEQYF.